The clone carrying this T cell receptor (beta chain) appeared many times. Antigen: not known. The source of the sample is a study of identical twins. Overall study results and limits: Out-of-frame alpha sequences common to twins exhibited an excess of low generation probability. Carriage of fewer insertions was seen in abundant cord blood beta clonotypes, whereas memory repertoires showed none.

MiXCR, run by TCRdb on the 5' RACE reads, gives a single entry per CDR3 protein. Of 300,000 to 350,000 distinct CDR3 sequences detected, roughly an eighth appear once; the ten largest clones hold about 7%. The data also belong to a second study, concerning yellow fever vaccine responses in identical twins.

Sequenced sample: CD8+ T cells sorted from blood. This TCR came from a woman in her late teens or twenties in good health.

The CDR3 sequence: CSVNQGAHGYTF. CDR3 sequence (DNA): TGCAGCGTTAATCAGGGTGCCCATGGCTACACCTTC. The V and J genes are TRBV29-1 and TRBJ1-2; perhaps TRBD1 as D (5 bases). Between the trimmed V and J ends, which lost 5 bases and 6 bases, there was a span of 13 bases. The CDR3 length is 12 residues. Germline V lookup: CDR1 SQVTM, CDR2 ANQGSEA.